The entry below gives a single T cell receptor (beta chain) sequence along with its context. These data come from a study of OX40 agonist ivuxolimab in advanced cancers. Study-wide background: Patients were treated with ivuxolimab, an agonistic anti-OX40 (CD134) antibody. A mean age of roughly 60 years, range about 23 to 80, was recorded, and roughly 80% were male.

The V gene's germline CDR1 is MGHRA and CDR2 YSYEKL. This CDR3 contains 15 residues. The V and J ends lost 0 bases and 6 bases respectively, with 12 bases between them. Some clones are missing from TCRdb's copy, which holds only in-frame ones; the method was immunoSEQ multiplex PCR. The sample yields some 43,000 clones, 86% seen once. The sample in question was CD4+ or CD8+ T cells sorted from blood, obtained in a trial of the OX40 agonist ivuxolimab. The rearrangement links TRBV4-1 to TRBJ1-5; D is ambiguous. This sequence originates from an adult with an advanced solid tumor such as melanoma, head and neck, liver or kidney cancer. The CDR3 sequence is CASSQDLYWSQPQHF. CDR3 bases: TGCGCCAGCAGCCAAGATCTCTACTGGAGTCAGCCCCAGCATTTT.